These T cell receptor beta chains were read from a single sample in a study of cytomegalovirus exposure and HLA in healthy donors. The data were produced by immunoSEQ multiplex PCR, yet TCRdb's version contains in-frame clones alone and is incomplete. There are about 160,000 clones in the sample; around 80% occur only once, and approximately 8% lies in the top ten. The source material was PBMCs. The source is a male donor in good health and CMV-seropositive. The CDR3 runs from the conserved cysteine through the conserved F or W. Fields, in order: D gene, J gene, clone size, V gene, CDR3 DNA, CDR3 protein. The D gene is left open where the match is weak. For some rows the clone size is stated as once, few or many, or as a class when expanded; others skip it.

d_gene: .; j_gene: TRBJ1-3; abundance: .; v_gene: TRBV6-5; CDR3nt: TGTGCCAGCAGTTACGACGGGACATACGGAAACACCATATATTTT; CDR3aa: CASSYDGTYGNTIYF
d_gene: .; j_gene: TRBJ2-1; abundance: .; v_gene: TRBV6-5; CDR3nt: TGTGCCAGCAGTTCCACGGACACGAATGAGCAGTTCTTC; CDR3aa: CASSSTDTNEQFF
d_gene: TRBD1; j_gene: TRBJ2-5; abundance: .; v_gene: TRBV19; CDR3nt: TGTGCCAGTAGTACGACAGGGAAGGGGGAGACCCAGTACTTC; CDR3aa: CASSTTGKGETQYF
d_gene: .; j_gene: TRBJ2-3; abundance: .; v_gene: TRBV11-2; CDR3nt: TGTGCCAGCAGCTTAGGAACTACAGATACGCAGTATTTT; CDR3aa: CASSLGTTDTQYF
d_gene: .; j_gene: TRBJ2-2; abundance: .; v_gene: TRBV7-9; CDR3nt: TGTGCCAGCAGCCCCACATGGAACACCGGGGAGCTGTTTTTT; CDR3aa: CASSPTWNTGELFF
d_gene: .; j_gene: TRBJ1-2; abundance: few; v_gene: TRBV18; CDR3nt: TGTGCCAGCTCACTACAGACCTATGGCTACACCTTC; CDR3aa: CASSLQTYGYTF
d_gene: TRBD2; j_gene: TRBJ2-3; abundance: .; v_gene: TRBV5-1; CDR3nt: TGCGCCAGCAGCCCCTATTTCCGGGACGGGACTAGCGGGGAGGTCACAGATACGCAGTATTTT; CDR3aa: CASSPYFRDGTSGEVTDTQYF
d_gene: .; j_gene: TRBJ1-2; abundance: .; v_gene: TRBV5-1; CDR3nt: TGCGCCAGCAGCTCTACAGGGTTTTTAGGCTACACCTTC; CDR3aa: CASSSTGFLGYTF
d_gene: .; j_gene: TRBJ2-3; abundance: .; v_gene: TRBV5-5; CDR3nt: TGTGCCAGCAGCTTGGTTGCGGGGTACACAGATACGCAGTATTTT; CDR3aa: CASSLVAGYTDTQYF
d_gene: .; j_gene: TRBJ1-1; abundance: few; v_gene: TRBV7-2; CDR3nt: TGTGCCAGCACCCCTTTACCGGAGTGGACTGAAGCTTTCTTT; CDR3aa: CASTPLPEWTEAFF
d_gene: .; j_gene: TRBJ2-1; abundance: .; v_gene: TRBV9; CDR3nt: TGTGCCAGCAGCCTAGACCCGCAGGGCCCCAATGAGCAGTTCTTC; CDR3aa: CASSLDPQGPNEQFF
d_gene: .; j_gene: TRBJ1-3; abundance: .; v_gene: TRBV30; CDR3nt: TGTGCCTGGAGTGACAGGGTCGGAAACACCATATATTTT; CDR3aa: CAWSDRVGNTIYF
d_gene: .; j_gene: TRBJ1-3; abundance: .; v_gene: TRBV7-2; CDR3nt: TGTGCCAGCATCCTCCTCGCCGGGGGGATCGGAAACACCATATATTTT; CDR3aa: CASILLAGGIGNTIYF
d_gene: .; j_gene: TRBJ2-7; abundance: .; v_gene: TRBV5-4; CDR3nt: TGTGCCAGCAGCTTGCAAAGCTATCCCTACGAGCAGTACTTC; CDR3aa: CASSLQSYPYEQYF
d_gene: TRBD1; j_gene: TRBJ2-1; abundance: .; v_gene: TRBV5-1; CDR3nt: TGCGCCAGCAGCCCCCTCCCAGGACAGGGACATGAGCAGTTCTTC; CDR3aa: CASSPLPGQGHEQFF
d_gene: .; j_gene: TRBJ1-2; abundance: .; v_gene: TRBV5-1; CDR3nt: TGCGCCAGCAGCTTGACAGCCAACTATGGCTACACCTTC; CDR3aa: CASSLTANYGYTF
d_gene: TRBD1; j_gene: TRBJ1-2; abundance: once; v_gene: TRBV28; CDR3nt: TGTGCCAGCAGTTCCGGGGACAGATACTATGGCTACACCTTC; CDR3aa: CASSSGDRYYGYTF
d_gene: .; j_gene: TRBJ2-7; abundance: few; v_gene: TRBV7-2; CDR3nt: TGTGCCAGCAGCTCCCCCCGAGGCTTCACGGGGGAGCAGTACTTC; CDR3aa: CASSSPRGFTGEQYF
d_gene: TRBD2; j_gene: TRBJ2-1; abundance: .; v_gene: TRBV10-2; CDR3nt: TGCGCCAGCACCCAGACGGGGAGGGCCGGGAATGAGCAGTTCTTC; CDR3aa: CASTQTGRAGNEQFF
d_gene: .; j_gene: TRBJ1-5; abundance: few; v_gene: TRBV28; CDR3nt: TGTGCCAGCAGCCCGACAGGTAGCAGGCAGCCCCAGCATTTT; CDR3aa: CASSPTGSRQPQHF
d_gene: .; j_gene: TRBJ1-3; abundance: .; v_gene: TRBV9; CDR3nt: TGTGCCAGCAGCGTGGGGACATATGGAAACACCATATATTTT; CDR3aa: CASSVGTYGNTIYF
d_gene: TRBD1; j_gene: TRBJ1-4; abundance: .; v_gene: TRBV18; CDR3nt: TGTGCCAGCTCGGACAGGGGTAATGAAAAACTGTTTTTT; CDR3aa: CASSDRGNEKLFF
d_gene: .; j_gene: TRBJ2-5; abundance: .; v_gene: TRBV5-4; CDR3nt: TGTGCCAGCAGCTTGGTAGGCAGGGAAGAGACCCAGTACTTC; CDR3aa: CASSLVGREETQYF
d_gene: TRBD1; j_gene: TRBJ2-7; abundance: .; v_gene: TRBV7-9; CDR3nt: TGTGCCAGCAGCATCGACAGGGGCGAGCAGTACTTC; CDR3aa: CASSIDRGEQYF
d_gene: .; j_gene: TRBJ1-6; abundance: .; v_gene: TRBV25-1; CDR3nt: TGTGCCAGCTCCACAGCCTCGAGCTCCTATAATTCACCCCTCCACTTT; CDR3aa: CASSTASSSYNSPLHF
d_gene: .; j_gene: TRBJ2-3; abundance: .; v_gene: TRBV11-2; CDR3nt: TGTGCCAGCAGCTTTGCTTCGGGGGGCACAGATACGCAGTATTTT; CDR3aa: CASSFASGGTDTQYF
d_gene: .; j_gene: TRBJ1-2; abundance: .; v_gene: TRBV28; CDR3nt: TGTGCCAGCAGTTTTTCGGGGGGTGGCTACACCTTC; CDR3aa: CASSFSGGGYTF
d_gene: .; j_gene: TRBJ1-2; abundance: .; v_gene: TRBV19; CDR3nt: TGTGCCAGTAGGCGGACAGCCAACTATGGCTACACCTTC; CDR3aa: CASRRTANYGYTF
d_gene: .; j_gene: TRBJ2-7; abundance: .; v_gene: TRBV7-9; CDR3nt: TGTGCCAGCAGCGGGGGCCCCTACGAGCAGTACTTC; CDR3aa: CASSGGPYEQYF
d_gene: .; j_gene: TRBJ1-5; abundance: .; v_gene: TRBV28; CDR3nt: TGTGCCAGCAGTTTACAGGGCCAGCCCCAGCATTTT; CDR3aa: CASSLQGQPQHF
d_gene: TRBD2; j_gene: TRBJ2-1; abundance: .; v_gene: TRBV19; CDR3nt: TGTGCCAGTAGTTCTCGGACTAGCGGGTCATACAATGAGCAGTTCTTC; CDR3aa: CASSSRTSGSYNEQFF
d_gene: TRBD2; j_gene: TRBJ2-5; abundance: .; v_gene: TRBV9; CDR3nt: TGTGCCAGCAGCGGCCTAGCGGGAGGAGAGACCCAGTACTTC; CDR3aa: CASSGLAGGETQYF
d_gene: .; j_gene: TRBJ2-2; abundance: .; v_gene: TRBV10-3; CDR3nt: TGTGCCATCAGTGACAGGCACTTGAACACCGGGGAGCTGTTTTTT; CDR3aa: CAISDRHLNTGELFF
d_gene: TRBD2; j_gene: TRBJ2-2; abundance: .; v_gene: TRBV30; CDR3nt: TGTGCCTGGAGTGTACGATTGACTAGCGGGAGTCGGGGCACCGGGGAGCTGTTTTTT; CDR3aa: CAWSVRLTSGSRGTGELFF
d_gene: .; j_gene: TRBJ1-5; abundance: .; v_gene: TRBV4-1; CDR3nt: TGCGCCAGCAGCCAAGGGCAGTCCGGCAATCAGCCCCAGCATTTT; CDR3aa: CASSQGQSGNQPQHF
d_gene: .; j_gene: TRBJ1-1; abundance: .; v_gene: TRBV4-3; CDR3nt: TGCGCCAGCAGCCAAGATTACAGCCGGATGGAAGCTTTCTTT; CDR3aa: CASSQDYSRMEAFF
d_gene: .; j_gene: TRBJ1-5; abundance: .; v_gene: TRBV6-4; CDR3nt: TGTGCCAGCAGTCCCGGGCCCGGGGGGCCCCAGCATTTT; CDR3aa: CASSPGPGGPQHF
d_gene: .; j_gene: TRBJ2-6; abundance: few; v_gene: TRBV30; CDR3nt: TGTGCCTGGAGTGGGGGCTTCTTCTCTGGGGCCAACGGCCTGACTTTC; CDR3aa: CAWSGGFFSGANGLTF
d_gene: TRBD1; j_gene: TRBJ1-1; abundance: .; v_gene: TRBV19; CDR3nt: TGTGCCAGTACTTGGACAGGGGGGACTGAAGCTTTCTTT; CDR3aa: CASTWTGGTEAFF
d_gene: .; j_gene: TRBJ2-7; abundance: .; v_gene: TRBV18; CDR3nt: TGTGCCAGCTCACGCCGAGCGTTGTCCCAGAGTTCCTACGAGCAGTACTTC; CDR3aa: CASSRRALSQSSYEQYF
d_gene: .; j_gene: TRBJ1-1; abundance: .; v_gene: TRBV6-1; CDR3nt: TGTGCCAGCAGTGAAGCCAGACAGGAGTATGCTTTCTTT; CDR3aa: CASSEARQEYAFF
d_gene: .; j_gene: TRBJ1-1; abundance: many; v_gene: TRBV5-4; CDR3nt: TGTGCCAGCGGGAGGAACACTGAAGCTTTCTTT; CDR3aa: CASGRNTEAFF
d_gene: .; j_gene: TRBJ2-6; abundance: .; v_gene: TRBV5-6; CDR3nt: TGTGCCAGCAGCTTGCGGGCCCGCTCCTCTGGGGCCAACGGCCTGACTTTC; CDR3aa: CASSLRARSSGANGLTF
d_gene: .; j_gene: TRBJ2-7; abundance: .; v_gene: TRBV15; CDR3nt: TGTGCCACCAGCAGAGATAGGGGACTCGCAGAGCAGTACTTC; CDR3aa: CATSRDRGLAEQYF
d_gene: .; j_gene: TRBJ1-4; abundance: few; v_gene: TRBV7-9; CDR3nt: TGTGCCAGCAGCCCAGGGGAAAAACTGTTTTTT; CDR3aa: CASSPGEKLFF
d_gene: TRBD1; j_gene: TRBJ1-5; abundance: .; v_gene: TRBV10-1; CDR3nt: TGCGCCAGGACATCAGGGGGCTTGAGCAATCAGCCCCAGCATTTT; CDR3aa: CARTSGGLSNQPQHF
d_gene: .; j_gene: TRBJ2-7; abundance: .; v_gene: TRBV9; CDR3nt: TGTGCCAGCAGCGTAACAGGCCGGTTCTACGAGCAGTACTTC; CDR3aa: CASSVTGRFYEQYF
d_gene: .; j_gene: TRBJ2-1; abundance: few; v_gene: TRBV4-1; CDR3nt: TGCGCCAGCAGCCAAATGGGGGGAACTAGCTCGAGGGAGCAGTTCTTC; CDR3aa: CASSQMGGTSSREQFF
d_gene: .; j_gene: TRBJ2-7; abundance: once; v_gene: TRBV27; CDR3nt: TGTGCCAGCAGTTTAGGACTCTCCTACGAGCAGTACTTC; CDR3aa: CASSLGLSYEQYF
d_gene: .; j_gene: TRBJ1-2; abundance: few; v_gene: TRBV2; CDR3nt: TGTGCCAGCAGCGTAGCCGGGGGAAATGGCTACACCTTC; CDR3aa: CASSVAGGNGYTF
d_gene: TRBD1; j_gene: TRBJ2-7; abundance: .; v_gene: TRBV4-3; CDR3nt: TGCGCCAGCAGCCAAGCTCGCGGACAGGGCAACGGGGTCCACGAGCAGTACTTC; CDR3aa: CASSQARGQGNGVHEQYF
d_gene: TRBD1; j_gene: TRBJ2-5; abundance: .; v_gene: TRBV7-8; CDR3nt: TGTGCCAGCAGCTCATGGACAGGGGGTTCGGAGACCCAGTACTTC; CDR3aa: CASSSWTGGSETQYF
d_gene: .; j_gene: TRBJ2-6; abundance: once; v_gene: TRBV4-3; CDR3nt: TGCGCCAGCAGCCAAGATGAGGGGGTAAGCTCTGGGGCCAACGTCCTGACTTTC; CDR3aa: CASSQDEGVSSGANVLTF
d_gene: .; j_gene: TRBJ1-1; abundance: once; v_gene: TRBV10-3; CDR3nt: TGTGCCATCAGTTCTACAGGAATGAACACTGAAGCTTTCTTT; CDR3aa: CAISSTGMNTEAFF
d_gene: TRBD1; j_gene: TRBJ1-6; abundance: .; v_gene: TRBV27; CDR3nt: TGTGCCAGCAGTGTAGGACAGGGGCGAAATTCACCCCTCCACTTT; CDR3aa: CASSVGQGRNSPLHF
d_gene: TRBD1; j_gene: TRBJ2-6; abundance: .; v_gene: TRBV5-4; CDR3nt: TGTGCCAGCAGCACCGGACAGGGTGCTACTGGGGCCAACGTCCTGACTTTC; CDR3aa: CASSTGQGATGANVLTF
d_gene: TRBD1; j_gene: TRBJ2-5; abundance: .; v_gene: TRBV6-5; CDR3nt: TGTGCCAGCAGTTACAGAGGGACAGGGCTGGTAGAGACCCAGTACTTC; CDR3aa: CASSYRGTGLVETQYF